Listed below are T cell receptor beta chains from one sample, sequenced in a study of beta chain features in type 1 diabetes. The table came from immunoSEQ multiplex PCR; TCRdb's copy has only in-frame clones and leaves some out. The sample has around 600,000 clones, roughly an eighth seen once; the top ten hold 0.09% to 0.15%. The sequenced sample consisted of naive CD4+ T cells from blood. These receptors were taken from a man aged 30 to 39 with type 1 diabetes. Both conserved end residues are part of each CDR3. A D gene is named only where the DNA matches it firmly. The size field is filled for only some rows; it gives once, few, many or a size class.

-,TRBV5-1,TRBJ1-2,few,TGCGCCAGCAGGGAGGGACTGCGAGCTAACTATGGCTACACCTTC,CASREGLRANYGYTF
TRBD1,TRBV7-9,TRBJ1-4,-,TGTGCCAGCAGCTTAGTAGGGGGCGTCACTAATGAAAAACTGTTTTTT,CASSLVGGVTNEKLFF
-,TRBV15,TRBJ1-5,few,TGTGCCACCAGTAACAGCGATCAGCCCCAGCATTTT,CATSNSDQPQHF
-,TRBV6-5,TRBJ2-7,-,TGTGCCAGCAGGCCTAGGCAGGGAAACGAGCAGTACTTC,CASRPRQGNEQYF
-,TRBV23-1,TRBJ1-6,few,TGCGCCAGCAACGGACATTCTTCGGCTGGGCCCCTCCACTTT,CASNGHSSAGPLHF
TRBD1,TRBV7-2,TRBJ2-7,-,TGTGCCAGCAGCTCGACAGGGGACAACTACGAGCAGTACTTC,CASSSTGDNYEQYF
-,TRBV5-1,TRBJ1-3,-,TGCGCCAGCAGCCTGGGGACGGAACTGGACACCATATATTTT,CASSLGTELDTIYF
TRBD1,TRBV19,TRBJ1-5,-,TGTGCCAGTAGGGACAGGGAAAGTCAGCCCCAGCATTTT,CASRDRESQPQHF
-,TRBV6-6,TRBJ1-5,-,TGTGCCAGCAGTTTACAGGGATCTAGCAATCAGCCCCAGCATTTT,CASSLQGSSNQPQHF
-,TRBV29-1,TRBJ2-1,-,TGCAGCGTTGAATGGTGGGGGGGCAGTGATGAGCAGTTCTTC,CSVEWWGGSDEQFF
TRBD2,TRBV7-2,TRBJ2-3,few,TGTGCCAGCAGCTCCGGGACTAGCGGGGGATGGCAGTATTTT,CASSSGTSGGWQYF
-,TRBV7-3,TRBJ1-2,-,TGTGCCAGCAGCTTAACCCCTTTTGGGGTAGACTATGGCTACACCTTC,CASSLTPFGVDYGYTF
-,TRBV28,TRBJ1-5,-,TGTGCCAGCGTGGGTGTGGATCAGCCCCAGCATTTT,CASVGVDQPQHF
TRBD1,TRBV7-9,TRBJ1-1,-,TGTGCCAGCAGCCCTCGACAGGGCGAGGCCCTGAACACTGAAGCTTTCTTT,CASSPRQGEALNTEAFF
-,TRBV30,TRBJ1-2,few,TGTGCCTGGAGCGAAGGGGCCCACTATGGCTACACCTTC,CAWSEGAHYGYTF
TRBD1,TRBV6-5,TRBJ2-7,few,TGTGCCAGCAGTTACGTAAGGGGGCACTCCTACGAGCAGTACTTC,CASSYVRGHSYEQYF
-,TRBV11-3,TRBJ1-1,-,TGTGCCAGCAGCTTCACAGGGATCGCTGAAGCTTTCTTT,CASSFTGIAEAFF
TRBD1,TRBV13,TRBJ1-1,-,TGTGCCAGCAGCCGCACAGGGGGCACTTTCGGAGCTTTCTTT,CASSRTGGTFGAFF
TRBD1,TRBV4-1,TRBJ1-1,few,TGCGCCAGCAGCCACCTGGACAGGCAGGAGAACACTGAAGCTTTCTTT,CASSHLDRQENTEAFF
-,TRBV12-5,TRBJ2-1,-,TGTGCTAGTGGTTTATGGTCCTACAATGAGCAGTTCTTC,CASGLWSYNEQFF
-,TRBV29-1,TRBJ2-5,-,TGCAGCGTTGAGCTGCGGGGAAAGACCCAGTACTTC,CSVELRGKTQYF
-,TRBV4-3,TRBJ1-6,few,TGCGCCAGCAGCCAAGATCCCCAGGGGACCTATAATTCACCCCTCCACTTT,CASSQDPQGTYNSPLHF
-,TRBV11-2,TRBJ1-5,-,TGTGCCAGCAGCTTAACATCGACGGGCGCAGGGCCCCAGCATTTT,CASSLTSTGAGPQHF
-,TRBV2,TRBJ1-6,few,TGTGCCAGCAGTGTTTCACCCCTCCACTTT,CASSVSPLHF
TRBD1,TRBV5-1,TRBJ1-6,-,TGCGCCAGCAGCATAGGACAGGGGCCTAATTCACCCCTCCACTTT,CASSIGQGPNSPLHF
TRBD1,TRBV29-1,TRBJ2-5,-,TGCAGCGTTGAAGCTTTCGGGGCTCGGACAGGGTTTTCGGAGACCCAGTACTTC,CSVEAFGARTGFSETQYF
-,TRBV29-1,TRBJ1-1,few,TGCAGCGTTGAAAGGCTTTCGCCGGACACTGAAGCTTTCTTT,CSVERLSPDTEAFF
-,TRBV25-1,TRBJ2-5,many,TGTGCCAGCAGTGATAGGGGCTCTCAAGAGACCCAGTACTTC,CASSDRGSQETQYF
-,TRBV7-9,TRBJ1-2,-,TGTGCCAGCAGCGAGGACAGCTATGGCTACACCTTC,CASSEDSYGYTF
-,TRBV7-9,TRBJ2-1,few,TGTGCCAGCAGCTTTGATTACTTGGATGAGCAGTTCTTC,CASSFDYLDEQFF
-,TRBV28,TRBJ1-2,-,TGTGCCAGCAGCTACTCGACGGGGAACTATGGCTACACCTTC,CASSYSTGNYGYTF
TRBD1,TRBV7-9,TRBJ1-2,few,TGTGCCAGCAGCTTGACAGGGGGCTATGGCTACACCTTC,CASSLTGGYGYTF